Sequencing of this TCR beta chain was carried out in a study of T cells in Graves' hyperthyroidism and ophthalmopathy. Study background: Peripheral blood was acquired at first diagnosis, ahead of any therapy whatsoever. Regarding the study as a whole: Ophthalmopathy was identified by the model a median approximately 6.9 months ahead of onset.

This clonotype was seen a handful of times. Its antigen is undetermined. Amplified TCR beta CDR3 regions derived from RNA transcripts. With the HTBI primer set, the TCR CDR3 went through a first round of RT-PCR. TCRdb fed the multiplex PCR reads into MiXCR, producing one record per CDR3 protein. This sample has around 700,000 distinct CDR3 sequences, with over 15% found just once. Diagnosis of hyperthyroidism was new in patients aged 18 to 65, and its duration was under 2 months. Blood from later-ophthalmopathy patients was taken at first hyperthyroidism diagnosis. Trimming stripped 0 bases from V and 5 bases from J, with 17 bases between. There are 17 residues in the CDR3. The germline V gene has CDR1 SGDLS and CDR2 YYNGEE.

The material sequenced was blood. The sequence was collected from a woman between 45 and 65 years old with Graves' hyperthyroidism that later progressed to Graves' ophthalmopathy. The rearrangement joins TRBV9 to TRBJ2-2; D not resolved. This chain's CDR3 is CASSVELGGEITGELFF. The DNA of the CDR3 is TGTGCCAGCAGCGTAGAGCTGGGTGGTGAGATTACCGGGGAGCTGTTTTTT.